This T cell receptor (beta chain) was recorded in a study of regulatory T cells in long-lasting Graves disease. Sample time point: persistent/refractory GD, antithyroid drugs over 5 years with positive TRAb. The TCR library was prepared using RNA isolated from PBMCs. V dropped 1 base and J dropped 5; count of bases not matched to a gene: 5. The germline gives CDR1 SGHVS, CDR2 FQNEAQ. This CDR3 region has 17 residues. In building TCR beta libraries, iRepertoire HTBI primers were used together with Arm-PCR of CDR3 regions. TCRdb processed the multiplex PCR reads anew with MiXCR; each CDR3 protein has one entry. The sample yields 350,000 to 500,000 distinct CDR3 sequences, under 25% seen once.

This sample comprised peripheral blood mononuclear cells (PBMCs), obtained when the disease was refractory, from a patient treated with antithyroid drugs. The J gene is TRBJ2-2, the V gene TRBV7-8; 12 positions match TRBD1. The receptor was isolated from a female donor with Graves disease. The CDR3 region has the DNA TGTGCCAGCAGCTTAGGGGGGGACAGGGGGCTTACCGGGGAGCTGTTTTTT. Protein: CASSLGGDRGLTGELFF.